This T cell receptor beta chain originates from a study of tumor-infiltrating lymphocytes in oesophageal squamous cell carcinoma. TCRdb processed the PCR reads anew with MiXCR; each CDR3 protein has one entry. The top ten clones hold 6.5% to 8.5% of a sample with under 25,000 distinct CDR3 sequences, around 40% of them seen once. The CDR3 spans 16 residues. The V gene's germline CDR1 is ENHRY and CDR2 SYGVKD. Input material: blood. The receptor was isolated from a male donor with esophageal squamous cell carcinoma. The chain joins TRBV10-3 to TRBJ2-4; 7 bases line up with TRBD1. Judging by the DNA end, TRBJ2-1 fits better; the J call may be wrong. CDR3 sequence (DNA): TGTGCCATCAGCGAAGGTGGGATAGGGGGCGGCGAGACCCAGTTCTTC. Residues: CAISEGGIGGGETQFF.